A selection of T cell receptor beta chains follows, all from one sample in a study of Ad26.COV2.S vaccination and SARS-CoV-2 variants. Libraries were prepared by immunoSEQ multiplex PCR; TCRdb keeps only in-frame clonotypes and omits some of them. The table has a few hundred thousand clones, 70% to 90% seen once. Sequenced here: peripheral blood, sampled in a trial of Ad26.COV2.S vaccine versus placebo. The receptors were gathered from a person between 18 and 65 years old who received the Ad26.COV2.S COVID-19 vaccine or a placebo. Each CDR3 is given with its conserved first and last residue. A D gene is named only where the DNA matches it firmly. Expanded clones get a size class; other rows say once, few or many, or leave the size out.

j_call	d_call	clone_size	v_call	cdr3_aa	cdr3_nt
TRBJ1-2	-	-	TRBV6-1	CASSEGGWGYTF	TGTGCCAGCAGTGAAGGCGGTTGGGGCTACACCTTC
TRBJ1-2	TRBD1	-	TRBV2	CASRGDRGLGYGYTF	TGTGCCAGCAGAGGGGACAGGGGGTTGGGATATGGCTACACCTTC
TRBJ1-3	-	-	TRBV5-1	CASSIRSPESSGNTIYF	TGCGCCAGCAGTATCCGGTCCCCGGAGAGCTCTGGAAACACCATATATTTT
TRBJ1-1	-	-	TRBV7-9	CASSLLGEAFF	TGTGCCAGCAGCCTACTCGGGGAAGCTTTCTTT
TRBJ1-2	-	-	TRBV12-3/TRBV12-4	CASSLGSTGSYTF	TGTGCCAGCAGTTTGGGGAGCACAGGAAGCTACACCTTC
TRBJ2-3	TRBD2	-	TRBV7-2	CASSLGLAGGLTDTQYF	TGTGCCAGCAGCTTAGGACTAGCGGGGGGACTCACAGATACGCAGTATTTT
TRBJ2-5	-	once	TRBV18	CASSEGYQETQYF	TGTGCCAGCTCAGAGGGATACCAAGAGACCCAGTACTTC
TRBJ1-3	-	-	TRBV10-3	CAISEDQGRTGNTIYF	TGTGCCATCAGTGAGGACCAGGGAAGAACTGGAAACACCATATATTTT
TRBJ1-1	TRBD1	-	TRBV7-3	CASSLSGQGARTEAFF	TGTGCCAGCAGCTTATCGGGACAGGGGGCGAGGACTGAAGCTTTCTTT
TRBJ2-1	TRBD1	-	TRBV5-1	CASSLGDRQSSYNEQFF	TGCGCCAGCAGCTTGGGGGACAGGCAGAGCTCCTACAATGAGCAGTTCTTC
TRBJ1-6	-	once	TRBV2	CASSDGGLSNSPLHF	TGTGCCAGCAGTGATGGCGGACTCTCTAATTCACCCCTCCACTTT
TRBJ1-2	-	-	TRBV5-1	CASSFTGWGYTF	TGCGCCAGCAGCTTTACAGGGTGGGGCTACACCTTC
TRBJ2-3	-	-	TRBV12-3/TRBV12-4	CASRASSTDTQYF	TGTGCCAGCCGGGCAAGCTCCACAGATACGCAGTATTTT
TRBJ2-7	TRBD2	few	TRBV7-2	CASSFAGGSTYEQYF	TGTGCCAGCAGCTTCGCGGGGGGATCAACCTACGAGCAGTACTTC
TRBJ1-4	-	-	TRBV18	CASSPGTEGEKLFF	TGTGCCAGCTCACCTGGGACGGAGGGTGAAAAACTGTTTTTT
TRBJ2-1	TRBD2	-	TRBV3-1/TRBV3-2	CASSQSSAGFSNEQFF	TGTGCCAGCAGCCAATCATCAGCGGGATTCAGCAATGAGCAGTTCTTC
TRBJ2-1	-	-	TRBV30	CAWITGSRYNEQFF	TGTGCCTGGATTACAGGGAGCCGATACAATGAGCAGTTCTTC
TRBJ2-1	TRBD2	-	TRBV13	CASSPMTSGGYYNEQFF	TGTGCCAGCAGCCCAATGACTAGCGGGGGGTACTACAATGAGCAGTTCTTC
TRBJ2-3	-	-	TRBV6-6	CASSRLVSGEGAGTQYF	TGTGCCAGCAGTCGCCTAGTTTCGGGAGAGGGGGCGGGTACGCAGTATTTT
TRBJ1-6	TRBD1	few	TRBV27	CASSKTGESPLHF	TGTGCCAGCAGTAAGACAGGGGAGTCACCCCTCCACTTT
TRBJ2-7	TRBD2	-	TRBV7-8	CASSPGGGTSGSFFYEQYF	TGTGCCAGCAGCCCAGGGGGCGGGACTAGCGGGAGTTTCTTCTACGAGCAGTACTTC
TRBJ2-7	-	-	TRBV11-2	CASSPRDGSYEQYF	TGTGCCAGCAGCCCCCGGGACGGATCCTACGAGCAGTACTTC
TRBJ2-3	-	-	TRBV7-2	CASILGAATDTQYF	TGTGCCAGCATCCTTGGGGCTGCTACAGATACGCAGTATTTT
TRBJ1-5	-	-	TRBV19	CASSRIGTVYSNQPQHF	TGTGCCAGTAGTAGGATTGGAACAGTTTATAGCAATCAGCCCCAGCATTTT
TRBJ2-7	TRBD2	-	TRBV18	CASSPGLAVYEQYF	TGTGCCAGCTCACCGGGACTAGCGGTCTACGAGCAGTACTTC
TRBJ1-5	TRBD1	-	TRBV6-5	CASSFSGTGGNQPQHF	TGTGCCAGCAGTTTCTCCGGGACAGGGGGCAATCAGCCCCAGCATTTT
TRBJ1-1	-	-	TRBV7-2	CASSLAGSPNTEAFF	TGTGCCAGCAGCTTGGCGGGGTCACCGAACACTGAAGCTTTCTTT
TRBJ2-1	TRBD2	-	TRBV7-2	CASTPPGLAGVNEQFF	TGTGCCAGCACCCCCCCGGGACTAGCGGGAGTCAATGAGCAGTTCTTC
TRBJ2-3	-	-	TRBV9	CASSVVPDTQYF	TGTGCCAGCAGCGTAGTCCCCGATACGCAGTATTTT
TRBJ1-3	TRBD1	-	TRBV10-3	CATTWDRGSGNTIYF	TGTGCCACCACTTGGGACAGGGGATCTGGAAACACCATATATTTT
TRBJ2-7	-	-	TRBV4-2	CASSPGRLSDTYEQYF	TGTGCCAGCAGCCCCGGGCGACTATCAGACACCTACGAGCAGTACTTC
TRBJ1-5	-	-	TRBV28	CASSSGQGNQPQHF	TGTGCCAGCAGTTCGGGACAAGGCAATCAGCCCCAGCATTTT
TRBJ1-2	-	once	TRBV2	CASSKQDLDGYTF	TGTGCCAGCAGTAAGCAGGACCTCGATGGCTACACCTTC
TRBJ2-5	-	-	TRBV6-5	CASTDRGQGQETQYF	TGTGCCAGCACCGATCGAGGGCAGGGACAAGAGACCCAGTACTTC
TRBJ2-7	-	-	TRBV6-2/TRBV6-3	CASSYSPLDSLTYEQYF	TGTGCCAGCAGTTACTCCCCTCTGGACAGTCTAACCTACGAGCAGTACTTC
TRBJ1-1	TRBD1	-	TRBV29-1	CSVDQGGVGEAFF	TGCAGCGTTGATCAGGGGGGGGTGGGTGAAGCTTTCTTT
TRBJ1-4	-	-	TRBV2	CASSEQGEKLFF	TGTGCCAGCAGTGAACAGGGGGAAAAACTGTTTTTT
TRBJ2-5	-	-	TRBV10-3	CAIGSPVLETQYF	TGTGCCATAGGGTCCCCCGTTCTTGAGACCCAGTACTTC
TRBJ2-7	TRBD2	-	TRBV14	CASSHGGGTYEQYF	TGTGCCAGCAGCCACGGGGGAGGGACCTACGAGCAGTACTTC
TRBJ2-1	-	-	TRBV5-6	CASSWIRFGNEQFF	TGTGCCAGCAGCTGGATCAGGTTCGGGAATGAGCAGTTCTTC
TRBJ1-4	TRBD1	many	TRBV5-1	CASSLGTGATNEKLFF	TGCGCCAGCAGCTTGGGGACAGGCGCAACTAATGAAAAACTGTTTTTT
TRBJ1-2	-	-	TRBV29-1	CSVLSVAADYGYTF	TGCAGCGTTTTGAGTGTGGCAGCTGACTATGGCTACACCTTC
TRBJ1-2	-	-	TRBV13	CASSLVSQNYGYTF	TGTGCCAGCAGCTTAGTTTCACAGAACTATGGCTACACCTTC
TRBJ1-1	-	few	TRBV7-3	CASKFSQGNTEAFF	TGTGCCAGCAAATTCAGTCAAGGCAACACTGAAGCTTTCTTT
TRBJ2-3	-	-	TRBV5-1	CASSPYTDTQYF	TGCGCCAGCAGCCCCTACACAGATACGCAGTATTTT
TRBJ1-1	-	-	TRBV6-5	CASSRVIGTEAFF	TGTGCCAGCAGCAGGGTGATCGGCACTGAAGCTTTCTTT
TRBJ2-3	TRBD2	-	TRBV5-1	CASSLVRGGDTQYF	TGCGCCAGCAGCTTGGTCCGGGGGGGAGATACGCAGTATTTT
TRBJ2-1	TRBD1	-	TRBV4-2	CASSHLTGGSFYEQFF	TGTGCCAGCAGCCACCTCACAGGGGGCAGCTTTTATGAGCAGTTCTTC
TRBJ1-2	-	-	TRBV5-1	CASSPSWTETNYGYTF	TGCGCCAGCAGCCCGTCCTGGACAGAGACTAACTATGGCTACACCTTC
TRBJ1-4	-	-	TRBV5-5	CASSLGTGGEKLFF	TGTGCCAGCAGCTTGGGGACGGGCGGGGAAAAACTGTTTTTT
TRBJ1-1	-	few	TRBV2	CASSDRTVNTEAFF	TGTGCCAGCAGTGATCGGACTGTGAACACTGAAGCTTTCTTT
TRBJ1-2	TRBD1	-	TRBV19	CATTMGQASNYGYTF	TGTGCCACCACAATGGGACAGGCGTCTAACTATGGCTACACCTTC
TRBJ1-5	-	-	TRBV2	CASSDPSSNQPQHF	TGTGCCAGCAGTGACCCGAGCAGCAATCAGCCCCAGCATTTT
TRBJ1-2	-	-	TRBV4-1	CASSQDERVRYGYTF	TGCGCCAGCAGCCAAGACGAAAGGGTGCGATATGGCTACACCTTC
TRBJ2-3	-	-	TRBV20-1	CSATGATGQYF	TGCAGTGCCACCGGGGCAACTGGGCAGTATTTT
TRBJ1-4	TRBD1	-	TRBV7-3	CASSPRDRHNEKLFF	TGTGCCAGCAGCCCCCGGGACAGACATAATGAAAAACTGTTTTTT